These 19 T cell receptor beta chains were sequenced from one sample in a study of response to subunit inactivated influenza vaccine. TCRdb fed the RT-PCR reads into MiXCR, producing one record per CDR3 protein. Here the sample spans 300,000 to 350,000 distinct CDR3 sequences, approximately 23% being singletons. Material: PBMCs from blood, obtained about 20 months after vaccination. These receptors originate from a man in his fifties or sixties who received an inactivated influenza vaccine.

This chain connects TRBV18 to TRBJ1-5; 7 nucleotides agree with TRBD1. Germline V gives CDR1 KGHSH, CDR2 LQKENI. V lost 5 bases, J lost 4 bases, and 11 bases stayed unmatched. The CDR3 contains 16 residues. CDR3 sequence reads: CASSSSTGAPNQPQHF. CDR3 nucleotide sequence: TGTGCCAGCTCATCAAGTACAGGGGCTCCAAATCAGCCCCAGCATTTT.

This chain uses TRBV29-1 with TRBJ1-4; unclear D gene. CDR3 length equals 12 residues. CDR1 SQVTM and CDR2 ANQGSEA come from the germline V gene. V was cut by 6 bases and J by 5 bases, with 10 bases left in between. CDR3 residues: CSVNIRNEKLFF. In DNA, the CDR3 is TGCAGCGTGAATATCAGAAATGAAAAACTGTTTTTT.

This clonotype was recorded a few times. The CDR3 nucleotides are TGTGCCACCAGTGATACAGGGAAGGTCGACAATGAGCAGTTCTTC. This gives the protein CATSDTGKVDNEQFF. V is TRBV24-1 and J is TRBJ2-1; D might be TRBD1 (6 bases). Germline CDR1 reads KGHDR; CDR2 reads SFDVKD. V was cut by 3 bases and J by 5 bases, with 13 bases left in between. The CDR3 covers 15 residues.

This chain links TRBV10-3 with TRBJ2-5, with D possibly matching TRBD2 (5 bases). The V end lost 0 bases, the J end lost 5 bases, and 13 bases lay between the germline ends. The germline CDR1 and CDR2 sequences are ENHRY and SYGVKD. The CDR3 extends over 15 amino acids. CDR3 sequence: CAISESGRVGETQYF. The CDR3 DNA reads as TGTGCCATCAGTGAGTCAGGGCGGGTCGGCGAGACCCAGTACTTC.

CDR3: CASSHEGASSYTF. CDR3 coding DNA: TGCGCCAGCAGCCACGAAGGAGCGAGTAGCTACACCTTC. The chain has TRBV4-3 and TRBJ1-2; unclear D gene. The CDR3 totals 13 residues. Germline CDR1 and CDR2: LGHNA and YSLEER. Deletions cut 3 bases from V and 9 bases from J, with 14 bases between.

This clonotype appeared a few times. CDR3 amino acids: CACSTPGVRGENTEAFF. CDR3 in DNA: TGTGCCTGCTCAACTCCGGGGGTTCGCGGGGAAAACACTGAAGCTTTCTTT. The chain recombines TRBV28 with TRBJ1-1, with D possibly being TRBD1 (5 bases). This CDR3 is 17 amino acids long. V shed 11 bases and J shed 2 bases, with 27 bases lying between them. Germline V CDR1 and CDR2: MDHEN, SYDVKM.

The chain couples TRBV10-3 to TRBJ2-1; 8 nucleotides align to TRBD2. The CDR3 spans 14 residues. With 7 bases clipped from V and 5 bases from J, the junction kept 7 bases outside the gene matches. Germline CDR1 ENHRY, CDR2 SYGVKD. The CDR3 reads CAITGRGEDNEQFF. The CDR3 DNA reads TGTGCCATCACCGGGAGGGGTGAGGACAATGAGCAGTTCTTC.

CDR3 DNA: TGCAGTGCTAGAGGGTTCTCTCGGGCCTCCTACAATGAGCAGTTCTTC. Amino acid sequence: CSARGFSRASYNEQFF. V usage is TRBV20-1 and J usage is TRBJ2-1; D unclear. V lost 1 base and J lost 0, with 13 bases in between. Germline values: CDR1 DFQATT, CDR2 SNEGSKA (reference sequence). CDR3 length equals 16 residues.

This clonotype appeared a few times. The V gene is TRBV5-6, the J gene TRBJ1-1; 7 bases line up with TRBD1. CDR3 length equals 13 residues. V shed 1 base, J shed 7 bases, and the junction held 4 bases outside the gene matches. Per the germline V gene, CDR1 is SGHDT and CDR2 is YYEEEE. The DNA for the CDR3 is TGTGCCAGCAGCTTGCCTTCAGGGGGTGAAGCTTTCTTT. This sequence encodes CASSLPSGGEAFF.

V usage is TRBV20-1 and J usage is TRBJ2-5; 10 bases are shared with TRBD2. In germline, CDR1 is DFQATT, CDR2 SNEGSKA (reference sequence). Germline trimming cut 0 bases from V and 5 bases from J; bases unmatched to any gene: 6. CDR3 length: 15 amino acids. The CDR3 here is CSARDASGGLETQYF. CDR3 coding DNA: TGCAGTGCTAGAGATGCTAGCGGGGGTCTGGAGACCCAGTACTTC.

This clonotype was counted at least ten times. This chain joins TRBV20-1 and TRBJ2-3, with 10 bases matching TRBD2. Germline values: CDR1 DFQATT, CDR2 SNEGSKA (reference sequence). Germline trimming cut 6 bases from V and 2 bases from J; bases unmatched to any gene: 5. CDR3 length: 14 amino acids. The CDR3 DNA reads as TGCAGTGCCTTAGCGGGGGGCTCCACAGATACGCAGTATTTT. It encodes CSALAGGSTDTQYF.

This clonotype was recorded a few times. V is TRBV3-1 and J is TRBJ2-2, with 7 bases fitting TRBD1. The CDR3 is 15 residues long. V was clipped by 1 base and J by 3 bases; unmatched bases: 2. The germline CDR1 and CDR2 sequences are LGHDT and YNNKEL (reference sequence). The CDR3 sequence is CASSQGQGYTGELFF. In DNA, the CDR3 is TGTGCCAGCAGCCAAGGACAGGGCTACACCGGGGAGCTGTTTTTT.

The chain employs TRBV14 and TRBJ2-3; 11 bases agree with TRBD1. J was trimmed by 4 bases and V by 8 bases; bases with no gene match: 8. CDR3 length: 15 residues. CDR1 and CDR2 from the germline V gene are SGHDN and FVKESK. DNA for the CDR3: TGTGCCAGCGGGGACAGGGGGTTTTATCCAGATACGCAGTATTTT. Its translation is CASGDRGFYPDTQYF.

This clonotype was recorded many times. The chain carries TRBV6-6 and TRBJ2-2, with 8 bases lining up with TRBD2. The CDR3 extends over 14 amino acids. The ends lost 8 bases at V and 4 bases at J; junction bases unmatched: 6. CDR1 and CDR2 (germline): MNHNY, SVGAGI (reference sequence). The CDR3 region has the DNA TGTGCCAGCGTCCTCGCGGGGGGCACCGGGGAGCTGTTTTTT. Translating gives CASVLAGGTGELFF.

This clonotype was counted between two and nine times. The V call is TRBV5-1, the J call TRBJ2-7, with 7 bases fitting TRBD1. The CDR3 is 15 residues long. Germline V CDR1 and CDR2: SGHRS, YFSETQ. V lost 4 bases and J lost 3; bases outside the gene matches: 10. The chain's CDR3 is CASSNHGTANYEQYF. The CDR3 nucleotides are TGCGCCAGCAGCAACCACGGGACAGCTAACTACGAGCAGTACTTC.

The chain carries TRBV4-2 and TRBJ1-5; D perhaps matches TRBD1 (5 bases). Germline assignment: CDR1 LGHNA and CDR2 YNFKEQ. The germline V and J ends were trimmed by 0 bases and 9 bases, with 18 bases remaining between them. This CDR3 contains 16 residues. The CDR3 bases are TGTGCCAGCAGCCAAGAAGGTGCAGGGCAGAGGTTGCCCCAGCATTTT. Encoded protein: CASSQEGAGQRLPQHF.

This clonotype has only a few counts. The chain joins TRBV5-4 to TRBJ2-3, with D hard to call. Trimming pared 2 bases from V and 3 bases from J, leaving 13 bases between. The CDR3 covers 15 residues. Germline CDR1 and CDR2: SGHNT and YYREEE (reference sequence). In DNA, the CDR3 is TGTGCCAGCAGCTTTCCGATGGTAGGGACAGATACGCAGTATTTT. Protein: CASSFPMVGTDTQYF.

The sample holds a few counts of this clonotype. The V gene is TRBV20-1, the J gene TRBJ1-5; TRBD1 agrees at 8 bases. V was pared by 6 bases and J by 2 bases, with 6 bases of the junction left unmatched. CDR3 length: 14 residues. Germline V lookup: CDR1 DFQATT, CDR2 SNEGSKA (reference sequence). CDR3 bases: TGCAGTGCAACAGGGGGGGGTCGCAATCAGCCCCAGCATTTT. It yields the protein CSATGGGRNQPQHF.

This clonotype was counted many times. The chain combines TRBV20-1 with TRBJ1-6; D gene ambiguous. This CDR3 is 16 amino acids long. Trimming took 1 base from V and 2 from J, leaving 12 bases between them. Per germline, CDR1 DFQATT and CDR2 SNEGSKA (reference sequence). DNA of the CDR3: TGCAGTGCTAGAGGGGTACGGGAGACCTATAATTCACCCCTCCACTTT. This gives the protein CSARGVRETYNSPLHF.